This entry is about one T cell receptor (beta chain). Clones were read by immunoSEQ multiplex PCR, and TCRdb kept only the in-frame ones, dropping some. The sample consists of hundreds of thousands of clones, 93% of them appearing once. Germline CDR1 is SGHVS and CDR2 is FNYEAQ. Trimming stripped 6 bases from V and 1 base from J, with 12 bases between. CDR3 size: 14 residues. The data were obtained in a study of brain T cells in children with intractable seizures. As for time point: blood from clinic visit 5 months post-surgery; TSC patient then seizure free. The source was peripheral blood, collected 4 to 5 months after surgery. This clonotype was obtained from a boy in the first two years of life with tuberous sclerosis and intractable seizures. The rearrangement uses TRBV7-6 and TRBJ1-1, with D uncertain. The CDR3 region is CASSHNAENTEAFF. CDR3 DNA sequence: TGTGCCAGCAGTCACAACGCTGAGAACACTGAAGCTTTCTTT.